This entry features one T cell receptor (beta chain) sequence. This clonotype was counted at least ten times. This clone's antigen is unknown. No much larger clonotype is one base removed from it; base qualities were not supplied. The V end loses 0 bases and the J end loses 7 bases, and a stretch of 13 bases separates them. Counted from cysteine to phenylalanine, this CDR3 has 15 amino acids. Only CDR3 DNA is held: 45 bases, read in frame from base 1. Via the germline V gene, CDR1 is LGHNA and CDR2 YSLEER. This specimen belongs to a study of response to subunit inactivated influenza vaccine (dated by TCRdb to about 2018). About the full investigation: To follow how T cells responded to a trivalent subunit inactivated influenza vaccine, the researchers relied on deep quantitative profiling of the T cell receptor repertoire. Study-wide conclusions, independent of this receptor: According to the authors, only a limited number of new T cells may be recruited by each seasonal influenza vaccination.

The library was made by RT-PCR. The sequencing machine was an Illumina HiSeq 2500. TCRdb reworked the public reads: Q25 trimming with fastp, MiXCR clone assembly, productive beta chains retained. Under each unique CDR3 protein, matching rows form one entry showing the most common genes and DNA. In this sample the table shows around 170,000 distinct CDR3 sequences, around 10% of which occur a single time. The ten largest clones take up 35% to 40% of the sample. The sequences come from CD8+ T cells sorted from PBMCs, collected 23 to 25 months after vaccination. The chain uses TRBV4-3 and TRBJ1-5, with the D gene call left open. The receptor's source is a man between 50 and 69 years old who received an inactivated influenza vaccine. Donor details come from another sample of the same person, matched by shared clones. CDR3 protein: CASSQDWRVGQPQHF. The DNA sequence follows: TGCGCCAGCAGCCAAGATTGGAGGGTAGGGCAGCCCCAGCATTTT.